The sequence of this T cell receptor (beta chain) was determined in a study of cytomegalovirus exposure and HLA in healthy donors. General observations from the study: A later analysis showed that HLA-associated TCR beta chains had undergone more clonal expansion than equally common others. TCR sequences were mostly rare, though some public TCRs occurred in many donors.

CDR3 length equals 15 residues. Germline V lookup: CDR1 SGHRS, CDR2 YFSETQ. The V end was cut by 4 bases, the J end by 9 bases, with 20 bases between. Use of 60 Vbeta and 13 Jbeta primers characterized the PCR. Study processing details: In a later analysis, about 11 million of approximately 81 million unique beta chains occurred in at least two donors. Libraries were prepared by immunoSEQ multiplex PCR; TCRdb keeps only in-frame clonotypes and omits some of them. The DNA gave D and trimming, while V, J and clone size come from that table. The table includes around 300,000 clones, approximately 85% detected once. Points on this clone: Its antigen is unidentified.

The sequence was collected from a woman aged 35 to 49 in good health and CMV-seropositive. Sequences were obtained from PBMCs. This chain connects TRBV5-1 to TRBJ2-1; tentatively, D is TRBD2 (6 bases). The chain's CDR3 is CASSQPGLGRPEQFF. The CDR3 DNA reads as TGCGCCAGCAGCCAACCGGGACTGGGACGGCCTGAGCAGTTCTTC.